The 11 T cell receptor beta chains presented below share a single source sample, sequenced in a study of human T cells and chemical hapten exposure. Each CDR3 protein is one row after TCRdb ran MiXCR on the RACE reads. This repertoire shows over 300,000 distinct CDR3 sequences, 4.5% to 6% found once; its top ten account for 2% to 3%. Specified time point: pre-sensitization, week 0. This sample's treatment: therapeutic diphenylcyclopropenone sensitization with weekly scalp DPC. The material was whole blood, obtained in connection with sensitization to the hapten diphenylcyclopropenone (DPC). All receptors derive from a woman aged 45 to 65 with alopecia areata. Some clones in this sample may be carry-over from other donors' samples.

This clonotype was seen many times. J is TRBJ2-7 and V is TRBV7-2; TRBD2 agrees at 9 bases. V was pared by 5 bases and J by 5 bases, with 7 bases of the junction left unmatched. The germline V gene encodes CDR1 SGHTA and CDR2 FQGNSA. There are 14 residues in the CDR3. The CDR3 sequence is CASSPGLARHEQYF. The CDR3 DNA sequence: TGTGCCAGCAGCCCGGGACTAGCTAGACACGAGCAGTACTTC. Full variable domain (missing parts from reference TRBV7-2 and TRBJ2-7): GAGVSQSPSNKVTEKGKDVELRCDPISGHTALYWYRQSLGQGLEFLIYFQGNSAPDKSGLPSDRFSAERTGGSVSTLTIQRTQQEDSAVYLCASSPGLARHEQYFGPGTRLTVT.

This clonotype has a handful of counts. The rearrangement uses TRBV11-2 and TRBJ1-2; TRBD1 matches at 12 bases. This CDR3 region has 12 residues. Germline CDR1 is SGHAT and CDR2 is FQNNGV. The ends lost 6 bases at V and 10 bases at J; junction bases unmatched: 3. CDR3 loop: CASRTGQGAYTF. CDR3 DNA: TGTGCCAGCAGGACGGGACAGGGGGCCTACACCTTC. Using reference TRBV11-2 and TRBJ1-2 for the parts outside the CDR3, the full variable domain is EAGVAQSPRYKIIEKRQSVAFWCNPISGHATLYWYQQILGQGPKLLIQFQNNGVVDDSQLPKDRFSAERLKGVDSTLKIQPAKLEDSAVYLCASRTGQGAYTFGSGTRLTVV.

In its sample, this clonotype was seen a few times. V usage is TRBV6-2 or TRBV6-3 and J usage is TRBJ2-1, with D uncertain. V gave up 8 bases and J gave up 10 bases, with 9 bases separating them. Germline V gene lookup returns CDR1 MNHEY and CDR2 SVGEGT. This CDR3 has 10 amino acids. The CDR3 sequence: CASGNGEQFF. The CDR3 nucleotides read TGTGCCAGCGGAAATGGGGAGCAGTTCTTC.

In this sample, this clonotype turned up many times. CDR3 in DNA: TGTGCCAGCAGCCCCGACCGGCGGGACACCGGGGAGCTGTTTTTT. Amino acid sequence: CASSPDRRDTGELFF. The chain recombines TRBV7-2 with TRBJ2-2, with TRBD2 as a possible D gene (5 bases). V lost 5 bases, J lost 3 bases, and 13 bases lay in between. CDR1 and CDR2 (germline): SGHTA, FQGNSA. This CDR3 spans 15 amino acids.

This clonotype was found many times. The chain has TRBV29-1 and TRBJ2-1; a weak D match, TRBD1 (5 bases). The CDR3 length is 13 residues. Between the trimmed V and J ends, which lost 3 bases and 4 bases, there was a span of 10 bases. Per germline, CDR1 SQVTM and CDR2 ANQGSEA. The CDR3 nucleotides are TGCAGCGTTGAGGGGCAGGGATACAATGAGCAGTTCTTC. Translated: CSVEGQGYNEQFF.

In its sample, this clonotype was seen many times. The chain recombines TRBV3-1 with TRBJ2-1; 13 bases fit TRBD2. Unmatched junction bases numbered 5, after V lost 5 bases and J lost 10 bases. The CDR3 sequence is 14 residues long. Germline V gives CDR1 LGHDT, CDR2 YNNKEL (reference sequence). The CDR3 region has the DNA TGTGCCAGCAGCGCCGGACTAGCGGGGGCCGAGCAGTTCTTC. Its protein product is CASSAGLAGAEQFF.

The chain joins TRBV2 to TRBJ2-2, with unresolved D. This CDR3 has 15 amino acids. CDR1 is SNHLY and CDR2 is FYNNEI in the germline V gene. V shed 2 bases and J shed 5 bases, with 12 bases lying between them. The CDR3 DNA follows: TGTGCCAGCAGTGAATCAGTGAGTGGGACCGGGGAGCTGTTTTTT. As protein: CASSESVSGTGELFF. The entire variable domain, with the rest obtained from reference TRBV2 and TRBJ2-2, is as follows: EPEVTQTPSHQVTQMGQEVILRCVPISNHLYFYWYRQILGQKVEFLVSFYNNEISEKSEIFDDQFSVERPDGSNFTLKIRSTKLEDSAMYFCASSESVSGTGELFFGEGSRLTVL.

This clonotype was seen many times. The rearrangement links TRBV7-2 to TRBJ1-1; D uncertain. V dropped 0 bases and J dropped 5 bases, with 16 bases sitting between them. The CDR3 runs 16 residues. Germline-derived CDR1 and CDR2 are SGHTA and FQGNSA. The CDR3 loop reads CASSLASGLLGTEAFF. CDR3 nucleotide sequence: TGTGCCAGCAGCTTAGCGAGCGGCCTATTGGGGACTGAAGCTTTCTTT.

This clonotype was observed at least ten times. This chain connects TRBV29-1 to TRBJ2-7; D not resolved. V was pared by 1 base and J by 0 bases, with 13 bases between. The CDR3 is 15 residues long. The V gene's germline CDR1 is SQVTM and CDR2 ANQGSEA. CDR3: CSVEGGTVSSYEQYF. CDR3 coding DNA: TGCAGCGTTGAAGGAGGAACGGTCAGCTCCTACGAGCAGTACTTC.

The rearrangement uses TRBV28 and TRBJ1-5, with D perhaps matching TRBD1 (6 bases). The CDR3 contains 12 residues. CDR1 is MDHEN and CDR2 is SYDVKM in the germline V gene. V dropped 9 bases and J dropped 7 bases, with 13 bases sitting between them. The DNA for the CDR3 is TGTGCCAGGAAACAGGGATGGCAGCCCCAGCATTTT. This codes for CARKQGWQPQHF.

This clonotype was seen at least ten times. The chain uses TRBV9 and TRBJ2-3; no reliable D call. V lost 4 bases to trimming and J lost 0 bases, with 12 bases between them. The length of the CDR3 is 15 residues. Looked up from germline, CDR1 is SGDLS and CDR2 is YYNGEE. As DNA, the CDR3 is TGTGCCAGCAGCCCCTCCGGTAGCAGCACAGATACGCAGTATTTT. This codes for CASSPSGSSTDTQYF. Together with reference TRBV9 and TRBJ2-3, the CDR3 gives the full variable domain: DSGVTQTPKHLITATGQRVTLRCSPRSGDLSVYWYQQSLDQGLQFLIQYYNGEERAKGNILERFSAQQFPDLHSELNLSSLELGDSALYFCASSPSGSSTDTQYFGPGTRLTVL.